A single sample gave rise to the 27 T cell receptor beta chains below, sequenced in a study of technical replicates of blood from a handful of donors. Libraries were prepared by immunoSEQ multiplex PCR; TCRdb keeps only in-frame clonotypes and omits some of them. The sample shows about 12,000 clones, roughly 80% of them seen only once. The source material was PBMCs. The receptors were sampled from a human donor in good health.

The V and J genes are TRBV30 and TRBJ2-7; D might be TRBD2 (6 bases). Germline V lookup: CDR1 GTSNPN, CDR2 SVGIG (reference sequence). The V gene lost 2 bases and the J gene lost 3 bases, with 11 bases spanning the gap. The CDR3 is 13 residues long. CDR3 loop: CAWSRGTRYEQYF. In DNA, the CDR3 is TGTGCCTGGAGTCGCGGGACCCGCTACGAGCAGTACTTC. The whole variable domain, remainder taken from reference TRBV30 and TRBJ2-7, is SQTIHQWPATLVQPVGSPLSLECTVEGTSNPNLYWYRQAAGRGLQLLFYSVGIGQISSEVPQNLSASRPQDRQFILSSKKLLLSDSGFYLCAWSRGTRYEQYFGPGTRLTVT.

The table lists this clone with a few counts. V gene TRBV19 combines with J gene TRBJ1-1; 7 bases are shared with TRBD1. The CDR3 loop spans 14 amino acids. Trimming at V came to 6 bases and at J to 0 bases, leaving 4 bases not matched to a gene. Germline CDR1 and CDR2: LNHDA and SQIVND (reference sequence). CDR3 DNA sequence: TGTGCCAGTAGCCCACAGGGGATGAACACTGAAGCTTTCTTT. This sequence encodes CASSPQGMNTEAFF.

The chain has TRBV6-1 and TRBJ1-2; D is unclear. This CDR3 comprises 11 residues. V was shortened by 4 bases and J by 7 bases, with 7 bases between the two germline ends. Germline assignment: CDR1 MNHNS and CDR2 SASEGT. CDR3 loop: CASSVLPGYTF. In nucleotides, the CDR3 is TGTGCCAGCAGTGTCCTACCTGGCTACACCTTC.

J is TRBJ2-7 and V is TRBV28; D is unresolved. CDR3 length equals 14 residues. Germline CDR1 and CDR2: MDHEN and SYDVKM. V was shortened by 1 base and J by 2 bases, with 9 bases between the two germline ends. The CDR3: CASSLYRIPYEQYF. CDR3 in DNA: TGTGCCAGCAGTTTATACAGAATACCCTACGAGCAGTACTTC.

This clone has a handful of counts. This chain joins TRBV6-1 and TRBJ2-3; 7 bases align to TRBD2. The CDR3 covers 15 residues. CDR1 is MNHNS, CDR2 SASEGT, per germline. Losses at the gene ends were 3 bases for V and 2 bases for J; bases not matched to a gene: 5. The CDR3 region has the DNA TGTGCCAGCAGTGATTATGCGGGAGACACAGATACGCAGTATTTT. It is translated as CASSDYAGDTDTQYF.

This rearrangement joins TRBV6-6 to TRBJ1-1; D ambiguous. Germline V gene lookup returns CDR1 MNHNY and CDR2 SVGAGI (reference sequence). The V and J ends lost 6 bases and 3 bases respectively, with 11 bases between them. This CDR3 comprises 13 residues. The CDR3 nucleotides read TGTGCCAGCAGGGTACATGCGGACACTGAAGCTTTCTTT. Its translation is CASRVHADTEAFF.

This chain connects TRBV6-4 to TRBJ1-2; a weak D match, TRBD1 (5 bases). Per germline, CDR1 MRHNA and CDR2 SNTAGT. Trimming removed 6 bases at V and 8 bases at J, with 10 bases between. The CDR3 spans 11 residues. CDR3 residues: CASRGPEGYTF. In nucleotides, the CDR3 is TGTGCCAGCAGGGGGCCCGAAGGCTACACCTTC.

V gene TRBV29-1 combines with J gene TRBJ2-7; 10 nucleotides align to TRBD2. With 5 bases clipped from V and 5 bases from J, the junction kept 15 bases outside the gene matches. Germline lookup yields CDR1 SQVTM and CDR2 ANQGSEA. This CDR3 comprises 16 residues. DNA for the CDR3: TGCAGCGTTTATGGCCTCACTAGCGGGAACGGGGACGAGCAGTACTTC. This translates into CSVYGLTSGNGDEQYF.

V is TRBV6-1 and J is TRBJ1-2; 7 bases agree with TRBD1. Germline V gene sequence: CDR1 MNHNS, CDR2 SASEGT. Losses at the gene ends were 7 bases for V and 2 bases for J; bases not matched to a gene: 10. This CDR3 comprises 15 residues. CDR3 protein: CASIEGGQVNYGYTF. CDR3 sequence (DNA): TGTGCCAGCATCGAGGGAGGACAGGTCAACTATGGCTACACCTTC.

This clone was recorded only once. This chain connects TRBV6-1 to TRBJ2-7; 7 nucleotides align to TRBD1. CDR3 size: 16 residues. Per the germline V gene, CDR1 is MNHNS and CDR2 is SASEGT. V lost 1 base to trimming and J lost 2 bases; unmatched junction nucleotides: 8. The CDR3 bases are TGTGCCAGCAGTGAAGGGGACAGACGTACAGCCTACGAGCAGTACTTC. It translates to CASSEGDRRTAYEQYF.

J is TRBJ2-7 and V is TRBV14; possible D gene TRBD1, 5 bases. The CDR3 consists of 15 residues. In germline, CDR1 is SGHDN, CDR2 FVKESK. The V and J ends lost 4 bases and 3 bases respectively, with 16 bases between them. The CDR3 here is CASSPSGGRGYEQYF. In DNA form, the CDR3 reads TGTGCCAGCAGCCCGTCGGGCGGTAGGGGCTACGAGCAGTACTTC.

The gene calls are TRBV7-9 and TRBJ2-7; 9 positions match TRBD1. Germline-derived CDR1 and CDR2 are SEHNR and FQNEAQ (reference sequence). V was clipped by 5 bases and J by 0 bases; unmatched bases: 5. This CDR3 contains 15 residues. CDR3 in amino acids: CASSRTGQGSYEQYF. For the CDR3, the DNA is TGTGCCAGCAGCCGGACGGGACAGGGCTCCTACGAGCAGTACTTC.

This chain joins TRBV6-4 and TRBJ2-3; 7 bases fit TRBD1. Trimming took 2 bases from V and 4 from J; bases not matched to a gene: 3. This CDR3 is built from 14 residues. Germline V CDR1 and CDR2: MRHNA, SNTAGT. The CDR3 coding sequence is TGTGCCAGCAGTGACGGACAGGAGGCAGATACGCAGTATTTT. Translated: CASSDGQEADTQYF.

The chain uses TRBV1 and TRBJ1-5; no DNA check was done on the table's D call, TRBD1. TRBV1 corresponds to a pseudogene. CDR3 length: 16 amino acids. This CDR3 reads CTSSQDRPGGKQPQHF. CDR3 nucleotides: TGCACCAGCAGCCAAGACCGTCCAGGGGGAAAACAGCCCCAGCATTTT.

The CDR3 DNA reads as TGTGCCAGCAGCGTAGGGACAGACGAAAAACTGTTTTTT. This codes for CASSVGTDEKLFF. This chain joins TRBV9 and TRBJ1-4; D may be TRBD1 (6 bases). Trimming took off 0 bases at V and 8 bases at J, with 8 bases between the two ends. The CDR3 is 13 residues long. CDR1 SGDLS and CDR2 YYNGEE come from the germline V gene.

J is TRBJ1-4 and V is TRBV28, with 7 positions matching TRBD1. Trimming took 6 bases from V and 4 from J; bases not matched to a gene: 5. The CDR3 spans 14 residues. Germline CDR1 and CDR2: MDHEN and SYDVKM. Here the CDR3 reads CASRTGQLNEKLFF. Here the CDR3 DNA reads TGTGCCAGCAGGACGGGACAGCTTAATGAAAAACTGTTTTTT. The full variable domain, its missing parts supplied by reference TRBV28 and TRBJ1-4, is DVKVTQSSRYLVKRTGEKVFLECVQDMDHENMFWYRQDPGLGLRLIYFSYDVKMKEKGDIPEGYSVSREKKERFSLILESASTNQTSMYLCASRTGQLNEKLFFGSGTQLSVL.

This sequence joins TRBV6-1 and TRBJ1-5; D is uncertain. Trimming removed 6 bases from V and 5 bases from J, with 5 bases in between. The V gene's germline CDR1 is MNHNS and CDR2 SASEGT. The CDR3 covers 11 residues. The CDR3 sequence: CASSVDQPQHF. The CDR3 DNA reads TGTGCCAGCAGCGTCGATCAGCCCCAGCATTTT.

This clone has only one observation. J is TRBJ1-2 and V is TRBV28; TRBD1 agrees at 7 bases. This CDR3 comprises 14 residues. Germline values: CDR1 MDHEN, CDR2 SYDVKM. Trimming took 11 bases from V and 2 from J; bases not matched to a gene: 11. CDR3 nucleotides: TGTGCCGCAAAGGGGGACAGCTTAAACTATGGCTACACCTTC. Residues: CAAKGDSLNYGYTF.

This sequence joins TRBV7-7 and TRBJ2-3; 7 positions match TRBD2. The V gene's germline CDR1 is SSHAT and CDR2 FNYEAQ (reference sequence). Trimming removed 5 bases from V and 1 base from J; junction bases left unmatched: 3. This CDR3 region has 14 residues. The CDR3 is CASSRGRGTDTQYF. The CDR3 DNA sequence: TGTGCCAGCAGCCGGGGGAGGGGCACAGATACGCAGTATTTT.

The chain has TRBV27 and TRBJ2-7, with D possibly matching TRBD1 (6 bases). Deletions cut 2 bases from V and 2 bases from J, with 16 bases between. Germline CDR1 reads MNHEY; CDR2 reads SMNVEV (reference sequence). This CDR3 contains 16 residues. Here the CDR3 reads CASSLRGETGTYEQYF. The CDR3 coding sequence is TGTGCCAGCAGTTTACGAGGGGAGACAGGAACCTACGAGCAGTACTTC.

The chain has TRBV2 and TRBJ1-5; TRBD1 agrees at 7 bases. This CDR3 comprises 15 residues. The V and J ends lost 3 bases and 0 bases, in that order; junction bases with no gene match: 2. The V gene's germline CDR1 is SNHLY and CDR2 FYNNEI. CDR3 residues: CASSEWTGSNQPQHF. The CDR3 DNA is TGTGCCAGCAGTGAGTGGACAGGTAGCAATCAGCCCCAGCATTTT.

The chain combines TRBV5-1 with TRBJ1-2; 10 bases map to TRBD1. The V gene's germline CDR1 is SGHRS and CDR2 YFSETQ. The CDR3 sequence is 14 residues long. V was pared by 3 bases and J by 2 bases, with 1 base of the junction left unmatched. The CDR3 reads CASSSGQGNYGYTF. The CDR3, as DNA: TGCGCCAGCAGCTCGGGACAGGGGAACTATGGCTACACCTTC.

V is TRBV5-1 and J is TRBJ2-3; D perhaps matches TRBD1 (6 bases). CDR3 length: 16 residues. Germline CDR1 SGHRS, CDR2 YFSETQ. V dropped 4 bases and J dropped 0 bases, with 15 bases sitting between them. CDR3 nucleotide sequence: TGCGCCAGCAGCGGCGCCCTGGGACACAGCACAGATACGCAGTATTTT. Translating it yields CASSGALGHSTDTQYF.

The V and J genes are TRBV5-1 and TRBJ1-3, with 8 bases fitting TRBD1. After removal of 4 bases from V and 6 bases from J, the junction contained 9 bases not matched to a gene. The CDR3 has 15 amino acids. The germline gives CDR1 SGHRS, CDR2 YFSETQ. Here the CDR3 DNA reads TGCGCCAGCAGCCAGGACAGGGCCGGCAAAAACACCATATATTTT. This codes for CASSQDRAGKNTIYF. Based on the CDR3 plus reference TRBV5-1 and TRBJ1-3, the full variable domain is KAGVTQTPRYLIKTRGQQVTLSCSPISGHRSVSWYQQTPGQGLQFLFEYFSETQRNKGNFPGRFSGRQFSNSRSEMNVSTLELGDSALYLCASSQDRAGKNTIYFGEGSWLTVV.

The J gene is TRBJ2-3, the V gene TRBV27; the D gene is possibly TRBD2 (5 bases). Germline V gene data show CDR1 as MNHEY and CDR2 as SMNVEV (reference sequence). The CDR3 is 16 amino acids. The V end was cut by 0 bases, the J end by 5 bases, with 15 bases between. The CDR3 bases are TGTGCCAGCAGTTTATCCCTTGGTACCGGGGAAGATACGCAGTATTTT. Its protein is CASSLSLGTGEDTQYF.

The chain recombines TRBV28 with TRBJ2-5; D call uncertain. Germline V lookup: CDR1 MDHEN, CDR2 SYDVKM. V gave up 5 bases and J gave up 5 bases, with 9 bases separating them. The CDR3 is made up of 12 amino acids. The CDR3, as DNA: TGTGCCAGCAGTACCCTGGGCGAGACCCAGTACTTC. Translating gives CASSTLGETQYF.

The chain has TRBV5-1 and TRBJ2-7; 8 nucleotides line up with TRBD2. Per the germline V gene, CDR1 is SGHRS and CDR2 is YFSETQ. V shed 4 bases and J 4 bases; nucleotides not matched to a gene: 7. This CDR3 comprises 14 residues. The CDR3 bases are TGCGCCAGCAGCGAGTCCTCGGGAGGGTACGAGCAGTACTTC. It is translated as CASSESSGGYEQYF.